Following are 30 T cell receptor beta chains from one sample sequenced in a study of T cell responses to AZD1222 COVID-19 vaccine. Method: immunoSEQ multiplex PCR; TCRdb's copy keeps in-frame clones and lacks some. The sample lists some 170,000 clones; around nine tenths were seen once. The material was peripheral blood, obtained on day 0 of AZD1222 vaccination. These receptors were collected from an adult in good health.

The genes are TRBV28 and TRBJ1-5, with a tentative D call TRBD1 (5 bases). This CDR3 region has 14 residues. Germline V gives CDR1 MDHEN, CDR2 SYDVKM. The V end was cut by 3 bases, the J end by 2 bases, with 8 bases between. Here the CDR3 reads CASSFLTGNQPQHF. The CDR3 DNA is TGTGCCAGCAGTTTTTTGACAGGCAATCAGCCCCAGCATTTT.

The chain recombines TRBV19 with TRBJ2-5; D gene ambiguous. This CDR3 is built from 15 residues. Between the trimmed V and J ends, which lost 7 bases and 2 bases, there was a span of 17 bases. Germline V gene lookup returns CDR1 LNHDA and CDR2 SQIVND (reference sequence). The CDR3 sequence: CASNSGQFSQETQYF. In DNA form, the CDR3 reads TGTGCCAGTAATAGTGGGCAATTCTCACAAGAGACCCAGTACTTC. Together with reference TRBV19 and TRBJ2-5, the CDR3 gives the full variable domain: DGGITQSPKYLFRKEGQNVTLSCEQNLNHDAMYWYRQDPGQGLRLIYYSQIVNDFQKGDIAEGYSVSREKKESFPLTVTSAQKNPTAFYLCASNSGQFSQETQYFGPGTRLLVL.

V usage is TRBV7-9 and J usage is TRBJ1-6; D call uncertain. V lost 4 bases to trimming and J lost 0 bases, with 7 bases between them. CDR1 is SEHNR and CDR2 is FQNEAQ in the germline V gene (reference sequence). The CDR3 consists of 15 residues. The CDR3: CASSWWSSYNSPLHF. The CDR3 DNA reads as TGTGCCAGCAGCTGGTGGAGCTCCTATAATTCACCCCTCCACTTT.

The chain combines TRBV5-6 with TRBJ1-5; possibly TRBD1 for D (6 bases). Looked up from germline, CDR1 is SGHDT and CDR2 is YYEEEE. The CDR3 is 13 amino acids. The V and J ends lost 4 bases and 5 bases respectively, with 10 bases between them. The CDR3 coding sequence is TGTGCCAGCAGCCTAGGGGGACATCAGCCCCAGCATTTT. Translated, it gives CASSLGGHQPQHF.

With regard to this clone: One end of the junction does not line up with germline, which may come from a read error. V usage is TRBV3-1 (or the pseudogene TRBV3-2) and J usage is TRBJ2-7; possibly TRBD2 for D (5 bases). This CDR3 comprises 14 residues. CDR1 and CDR2 from the germline V gene are LGHDT and YNNKEL (reference sequence). The CDR3 bases are TGTGCCAGCAGCCAAGAAGGAGGCTCCGACGAGCAGTACTTC. Its protein product is CASSQEGGSDEQYF.

The genes are TRBV19 and TRBJ2-1; the match to TRBD2 covers 7 bases. The trim removed 3 bases at V and 0 bases at J, leaving 2 bases unmatched. The V gene's germline CDR1 is LNHDA and CDR2 SQIVND (reference sequence). This CDR3 spans 15 amino acids. The CDR3 protein is CASSMGGSSYNEQFF. CDR3 bases: TGTGCCAGTAGTATGGGCGGGAGCTCCTACAATGAGCAGTTCTTC. Looking up the rest from reference TRBV19 and TRBJ2-1 gives the full variable domain: DGGITQSPKYLFRKEGQNVTLSCEQNLNHDAMYWYRQDPGQGLRLIYYSQIVNDFQKGDIAEGYSVSREKKESFPLTVTSAQKNPTAFYLCASSMGGSSYNEQFFGPGTRLTVL.

This chain uses TRBV4-2 with TRBJ1-5; D uncertain. V was trimmed by 0 bases and J by 3 bases, leaving 9 bases between them. The V gene's germline CDR1 is LGHNA and CDR2 YNFKEQ. The CDR3 loop spans 15 amino acids. In DNA form, the CDR3 reads TGTGCCAGCAGCCAAGACCGGCAGACCAATCAGCCCCAGCATTTT. Its translation: CASSQDRQTNQPQHF.

This clone was counted once. The chain is built from TRBV19 and TRBJ1-5; no reliable D call. There are 15 residues in the CDR3. Germline V lookup: CDR1 LNHDA, CDR2 SQIVND (reference sequence). The V end lost 2 bases, the J end lost 4 bases, and 12 bases lay between the germline ends. CDR3 protein: CASSITDTTNQPQHF. The CDR3 bases are TGTGCCAGTAGTATAACTGACACTACTAATCAGCCCCAGCATTTT.

This clone appeared a single time. This chain links TRBV6-1 with TRBJ1-2, with TRBD1 matching over 10 bases. CDR3 length: 16 residues. J gave up 4 bases and V 3 bases, and 8 bases lay outside the gene matches. CDR1 is MNHNS, CDR2 SASEGT, per germline. The CDR3 region has the DNA TGTGCCAGCAGTGAGGGGTCCGGGACAGGGGTCTATGGCTACACCTTC. Encoded protein: CASSEGSGTGVYGYTF.

J is TRBJ1-2 and V is TRBV5-8; D uncertain. Germline loops: CDR1 SGHTS, CDR2 YDEGEE. Trimming removed 0 bases at V and 4 bases at J, with 10 bases between. The CDR3 is 14 residues long. This chain's CDR3 is CASSLGIGSYGYTF. DNA for the CDR3: TGTGCCAGCAGCTTGGGAATCGGGAGCTATGGCTACACCTTC.

The chain has TRBV6-5 and TRBJ2-3; D tentatively reads TRBD1 or TRBD2 (5 bases each). The V gene's germline CDR1 is MNHEY and CDR2 SVGAGI. Trimming stripped 8 bases from V and 4 bases from J, with 13 bases between. The length of the CDR3 is 13 residues. The CDR3 bases are TGTGCCAGCGTGGGACCTACCGCAGATACGCAGTATTTT. Amino acids: CASVGPTADTQYF.

The chain links TRBV10-2 to TRBJ1-1; a weak D match, TRBD1 (6 bases). CDR3 length: 12 residues. The V and J ends lost 2 bases and 11 bases respectively, with 12 bases between them. Germline lookup yields CDR1 WSHSY and CDR2 SAAADI. DNA for the CDR3: TGCGCCAGCAGTGAGGGAAGGGGGTTCGCTTTCTTT. Translated, it gives CASSEGRGFAFF.

The chain recombines TRBV18 with TRBJ2-7; possible D gene TRBD1, 6 bases. Trimming removed 2 bases at V and 3 bases at J, with 14 bases between. The CDR3 has 15 amino acids. Germline-derived CDR1 and CDR2 are KGHSH and LQKENI. The CDR3 is CASSPSGAPNYEQYF. In nucleotides, the CDR3 is TGTGCCAGCTCACCATCAGGGGCCCCAAACTACGAGCAGTACTTC.

The CDR3 coding sequence is TGCGCCAGCAGCTTGGGTGGGACCTTATACAATGAGCAGTTCTTC. Protein product: CASSLGGTLYNEQFF. This chain links TRBV5-1 with TRBJ2-1, with D perhaps assigned TRBD1 or TRBD2 (5 bases each). The germline V and J ends were trimmed by 0 bases and 4 bases, with 11 bases remaining between them. Per germline, CDR1 SGHRS and CDR2 YFSETQ. There are 15 residues in the CDR3.

The CDR3 bases are TGCAGCGTTGTGGGGACACCGAACACTGAAGCTTTCTTT. This translates into CSVVGTPNTEAFF. The V call is TRBV29-1, the J call TRBJ1-1, with D tentatively TRBD1 (6 bases). Germline V CDR1 and CDR2: SQVTM, ANQGSEA. V dropped 4 bases and J dropped 1 base, with 10 bases sitting between them. This CDR3 comprises 13 residues.

V and J are TRBV29-1 and TRBJ2-1; 11 bases line up with TRBD2. The CDR3 has 18 residues. V dropped 0 bases and J dropped 0; count of bases not matched to a gene: 7. Germline V gives CDR1 SQVTM, CDR2 ANQGSEA. DNA for the CDR3: TGCAGCGTTGAAGAACTAGCGGGAGCGCGAAGCTCCTACAATGAGCAGTTCTTC. It translates to CSVEELAGARSSYNEQFF.

The V and J genes are TRBV2 and TRBJ1-2; no clear D. Deletions cut 6 bases from V and 8 bases from J, with 16 bases between. The CDR3 sequence is 13 residues long. Germline-derived CDR1 and CDR2 are SNHLY and FYNNEI. The CDR3, as DNA: TGTGCCAGCAGGCTTGGAAGCCTGGAGGGCTACACCTTC. Encoded protein: CASRLGSLEGYTF.

The chain links TRBV6-4 to TRBJ2-1; TRBD2 agrees at 10 bases. Germline trimming cut 2 bases from V and 3 bases from J; bases unmatched to any gene: 4. Germline loops: CDR1 MRHNA, CDR2 SNTAGT. The CDR3 is made up of 16 amino acids. The CDR3 loop is CASSDGAGGGYNEQFF. In nucleotides, the CDR3 is TGTGCCAGCAGTGACGGAGCGGGAGGGGGCTACAATGAGCAGTTCTTC.

The rearrangement uses TRBV5-1 and TRBJ1-1, with 8 bases aligning to TRBD1. CDR3 length: 15 amino acids. The ends lost 4 bases at V and 0 bases at J; junction bases unmatched: 5. Germline-derived CDR1 and CDR2 are SGHRS and YFSETQ. Here the CDR3 reads CASSPAGQVNTEAFF. CDR3 bases: TGCGCCAGCAGCCCCGCGGGACAGGTGAACACTGAAGCTTTCTTT.

The rearrangement joins TRBV19 to TRBJ1-1, with D possibly matching TRBD1 (5 bases). CDR1 is LNHDA, CDR2 SQIVND, per germline (reference sequence). The CDR3 sequence is 14 residues long. The ends were cut back, 5 bases at V and 2 bases at J, with 12 bases in the middle. The chain's CDR3 is CASSAGTDNTEAFF. CDR3 nucleotides: TGTGCCAGTAGTGCCGGGACCGATAACACTGAAGCTTTCTTT.

This sequence joins TRBV27 and TRBJ1-1; TRBD1 might be the D (5 bases). The CDR3 has 14 amino acids. With 5 bases removed from V and 1 base from J, the gap between germline ends came to 11 bases. The germline V gene encodes CDR1 MNHEY and CDR2 SMNVEV (reference sequence). CDR3 nucleotides: TGTGCCAGCAGTCGGGGGGGTTGGAACACTGAAGCTTTCTTT. Residues: CASSRGGWNTEAFF.

The genes are TRBV14 and TRBJ2-7, with unresolved D. The CDR3 is 15 residues long. Germline-derived CDR1 and CDR2 are SGHDN and FVKESK. V dropped 0 bases and J dropped 2 bases, with 11 bases sitting between them. The CDR3 spells CASSQDLGSTYEQYF. DNA for the CDR3: TGTGCCAGCAGCCAAGATTTGGGCTCAACCTACGAGCAGTACTTC.

On this clone itself: Other DNA sequences of this sample code for an identical CDR3. The chain recombines TRBV5-1 with TRBJ1-2; 11 bases map to TRBD1. From germline, CDR1 is SGHRS and CDR2 YFSETQ. V dropped 3 bases and J dropped 4; count of bases not matched to a gene: 2. The CDR3 has 14 amino acids. The CDR3 DNA sequence: TGCGCCAGCAGCTCGGGACAGGGGGGCTATGGCTACACCTTC. It codes for CASSSGQGGYGYTF. The full variable domain, rest sourced from reference TRBV5-1 and TRBJ1-2, is KAGVTQTPRYLIKTRGQQVTLSCSPISGHRSVSWYQQTPGQGLQFLFEYFSETQRNKGNFPGRFSGRQFSNSRSEMNVSTLELGDSALYLCASSSGQGGYGYTFGSGTRLTVV.

The chain employs TRBV7-9 and TRBJ2-7, with D perhaps matching TRBD2 (5 bases). Germline V gives CDR1 SEHNR, CDR2 FQNEAQ (reference sequence). V lost 6 bases and J lost 4, with 13 bases in between. The CDR3 runs 13 residues. CDR3 residues: CASRAEVEYEQYF. The CDR3 coding sequence is TGTGCCAGCAGGGCGGAGGTAGAGTACGAGCAGTACTTC.

The gene calls are TRBV4-1 and TRBJ1-5; D uncertain. This CDR3 is built from 15 residues. Germline values: CDR1 MGHRA, CDR2 YSYEKL. The ends were cut back, 4 bases at V and 5 bases at J, with 15 bases in the middle. CDR3 amino acids: CASSPSPTEDQPQHF. For the CDR3, the DNA is TGCGCCAGCAGCCCGTCCCCCACGGAGGATCAGCCCCAGCATTTT.

This clone was seen only once. The chain employs TRBV20-1 and TRBJ1-1; D is unresolved. The CDR3 covers 9 residues. Looked up from germline, CDR1 is DFQATT and CDR2 is SNEGSKA (reference sequence). This CDR3 is CSRGTEAFF. CDR3 in DNA: TGCAGCCGAGGGACTGAAGCTTTCTTT.

The V and J genes are TRBV18 and TRBJ1-6; D unclear. The CDR3 has 13 residues. Trimming took 1 base from V and 9 from J, leaving 7 bases between them. The germline V gene has CDR1 KGHSH and CDR2 LQKENI. CDR3 sequence reads: CASSPQERSPLHF. CDR3 sequence (DNA): TGTGCCAGCTCACCACAGGAACGTTCACCCCTCCACTTT.

The rearrangement uses TRBV30 and TRBJ1-2; perhaps TRBD1 as D (5 bases). V lost 6 bases and J lost 3, with 8 bases in between. CDR3 length equals 11 residues. Germline CDR1 and CDR2: GTSNPN and SVGIG (reference sequence). CDR3 coding DNA: TGTGCCTGTCTGGGGGACTATGGCTACACCTTC. As protein: CACLGDYGYTF. Filled out from reference TRBV30 and TRBJ1-2, the complete variable domain reads SQTIHQWPATLVQPVGSPLSLECTVEGTSNPNLYWYRQAAGRGLQLLFYSVGIGQISSEVPQNLSASRPQDRQFILSSKKLLLSDSGFYLCACLGDYGYTFGSGTRLTVV.

CDR3 loop: CASSEAMAEETQYF. The CDR3 DNA follows: TGTGCCAGCAGTGAAGCCATGGCCGAAGAGACCCAGTACTTC. This chain links TRBV6-1 with TRBJ2-5; no reliable D call. This CDR3 has 14 amino acids. CDR1 and CDR2 (germline): MNHNS, SASEGT. V was cut by 0 bases and J by 3 bases, with 8 bases left in between.

V is TRBV4-1 and J is TRBJ2-7; tentative D call: TRBD1 (5 bases). Germline V gene sequence: CDR1 MGHRA, CDR2 YSYEKL. The V and J ends lost 3 bases and 2 bases respectively, with 14 bases between them. This CDR3 region has 15 residues. The CDR3 DNA follows: TGCGCCAGCAGCCAGGAACCACAGGTCCCCTACGAGCAGTACTTC. Its translation is CASSQEPQVPYEQYF.